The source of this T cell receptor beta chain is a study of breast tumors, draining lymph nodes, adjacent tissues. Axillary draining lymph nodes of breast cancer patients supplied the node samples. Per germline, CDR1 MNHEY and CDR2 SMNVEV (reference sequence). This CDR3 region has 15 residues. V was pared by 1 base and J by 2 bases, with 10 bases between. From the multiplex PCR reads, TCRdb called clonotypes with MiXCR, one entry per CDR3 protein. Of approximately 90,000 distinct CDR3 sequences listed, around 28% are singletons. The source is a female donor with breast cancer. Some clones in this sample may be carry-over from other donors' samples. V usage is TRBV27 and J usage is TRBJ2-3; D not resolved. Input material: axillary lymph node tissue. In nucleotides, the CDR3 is TGTGCCAGCAGTTTATTCTGGAATCCCACAGATACGCAGTATTTT. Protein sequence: CASSLFWNPTDTQYF.